This is a list of T cell receptor beta chains from one sample in a study of CD8 T cells in Susac syndrome. From the immunoSEQ multiplex PCR reads, TCRdb called clonotypes with MiXCR, one entry per CDR3 protein. The data contain around 130,000 distinct CDR3 sequences, 75% to 90% of them seen just once; the ten biggest clones take up 0.5% to 0.65%. The material sequenced was CD8+ T cells from PBMCs. Receptors were obtained from a human donor with multiple sclerosis. Both conserved end residues are part of each CDR3. Each record gives: CDR3 protein, V gene, CDR3 length, J gene.

CDR3aa: CASRQGVDQPQHF; v_gene: TRBV2; len: 13; j_gene: TRBJ1-5
CDR3aa: CASSQGGRRTGELFF; v_gene: TRBV4-1; len: 15; j_gene: TRBJ2-2
CDR3aa: CASSSTSRQETQYF; v_gene: TRBV6-2/TRBV6-3; len: 14; j_gene: TRBJ2-5
CDR3aa: CASSSFRADPFQKLFF; v_gene: TRBV12-3/TRBV12-4; len: 16; j_gene: TRBJ1-4
CDR3aa: CASSQFSDFPGRGDQPQHF; v_gene: TRBV4-2; len: 19; j_gene: TRBJ1-5
CDR3aa: CASSPLLAGGPRELFF; v_gene: TRBV27; len: 16; j_gene: TRBJ2-2
CDR3aa: CASTAGTILDEQFF; v_gene: TRBV27; len: 14; j_gene: TRBJ2-1
CDR3aa: CASSRPPGFEAQHF; v_gene: TRBV19; len: 14; j_gene: TRBJ1-5
CDR3aa: CSASEDGTAQAQYF; v_gene: TRBV29-1; len: 14; j_gene: TRBJ2-5
CDR3aa: CASSYEAAEQFF; v_gene: TRBV6-2/TRBV6-3; len: 12; j_gene: TRBJ2-1
CDR3aa: CATRGMNTEAFF; v_gene: TRBV28; len: 12; j_gene: TRBJ1-1
CDR3aa: CASSPRDSSYEQYF; v_gene: TRBV7-9; len: 14; j_gene: TRBJ2-7
CDR3aa: CSVSGTALTFTYEQYF; v_gene: TRBV29-1; len: 16; j_gene: TRBJ2-7
CDR3aa: CASNDRDTPYEQHF; v_gene: TRBV9; len: 14; j_gene: TRBJ2-7
CDR3aa: CASSVVSGPSTDTQYF; v_gene: TRBV9; len: 16; j_gene: TRBJ2-3
CDR3aa: CASSWDTETSTDTQYF; v_gene: TRBV5-1; len: 16; j_gene: TRBJ2-3
CDR3aa: CASSLPENTEAFF; v_gene: TRBV5-1; len: 13; j_gene: TRBJ1-1
CDR3aa: CASGYAPAQYF; v_gene: TRBV7-9; len: 11; j_gene: TRBJ2-7
CDR3aa: CASSTTGGWSPPDTQYF; v_gene: TRBV19; len: 17; j_gene: TRBJ2-3
CDR3aa: CASSEATGRREEAFF; v_gene: TRBV2; len: 15; j_gene: TRBJ1-1
CDR3aa: CASSQNSQQPQHF; v_gene: TRBV7-8; len: 13; j_gene: TRBJ1-5
CDR3aa: CASSPQSTLNTGELFF; v_gene: TRBV9; len: 16; j_gene: TRBJ2-2
CDR3aa: CASSWGRPRELNTEAFF; v_gene: TRBV28; len: 17; j_gene: TRBJ1-1
CDR3aa: CASSFMDSLYNEQFF; v_gene: TRBV5-1; len: 15; j_gene: TRBJ2-1
CDR3aa: CGAYRQGTNTEAFF; v_gene: TRBV20-1; len: 14; j_gene: TRBJ1-1
CDR3aa: CASSPRTGNTEAFF; v_gene: TRBV27; len: 14; j_gene: TRBJ1-1
CDR3aa: CASSDSGSVGAFF; v_gene: TRBV6-4; len: 13; j_gene: TRBJ1-1
CDR3aa: CASSVVPGSSYGYTF; v_gene: TRBV2; len: 15; j_gene: TRBJ1-2
CDR3aa: CASSTPGTGGESFHEQYF; v_gene: TRBV21-1; len: 18; j_gene: TRBJ2-7
CDR3aa: CASSKPGTGGINEQFF; v_gene: TRBV19; len: 16; j_gene: TRBJ2-1
CDR3aa: CASSEWVTGVTDTQYF; v_gene: TRBV25-1; len: 16; j_gene: TRBJ2-3
CDR3aa: CASGLAGGDNEQFF; v_gene: TRBV6-2/TRBV6-3; len: 14; j_gene: TRBJ2-1
CDR3aa: CASSHGAEAFF; v_gene: TRBV7-6; len: 11; j_gene: TRBJ1-1
CDR3aa: CAWNRAGVNNEQFF; v_gene: TRBV30; len: 14; j_gene: TRBJ2-1
CDR3aa: CASSLLLGYNEQFF; v_gene: TRBV4-1; len: 14; j_gene: TRBJ2-1